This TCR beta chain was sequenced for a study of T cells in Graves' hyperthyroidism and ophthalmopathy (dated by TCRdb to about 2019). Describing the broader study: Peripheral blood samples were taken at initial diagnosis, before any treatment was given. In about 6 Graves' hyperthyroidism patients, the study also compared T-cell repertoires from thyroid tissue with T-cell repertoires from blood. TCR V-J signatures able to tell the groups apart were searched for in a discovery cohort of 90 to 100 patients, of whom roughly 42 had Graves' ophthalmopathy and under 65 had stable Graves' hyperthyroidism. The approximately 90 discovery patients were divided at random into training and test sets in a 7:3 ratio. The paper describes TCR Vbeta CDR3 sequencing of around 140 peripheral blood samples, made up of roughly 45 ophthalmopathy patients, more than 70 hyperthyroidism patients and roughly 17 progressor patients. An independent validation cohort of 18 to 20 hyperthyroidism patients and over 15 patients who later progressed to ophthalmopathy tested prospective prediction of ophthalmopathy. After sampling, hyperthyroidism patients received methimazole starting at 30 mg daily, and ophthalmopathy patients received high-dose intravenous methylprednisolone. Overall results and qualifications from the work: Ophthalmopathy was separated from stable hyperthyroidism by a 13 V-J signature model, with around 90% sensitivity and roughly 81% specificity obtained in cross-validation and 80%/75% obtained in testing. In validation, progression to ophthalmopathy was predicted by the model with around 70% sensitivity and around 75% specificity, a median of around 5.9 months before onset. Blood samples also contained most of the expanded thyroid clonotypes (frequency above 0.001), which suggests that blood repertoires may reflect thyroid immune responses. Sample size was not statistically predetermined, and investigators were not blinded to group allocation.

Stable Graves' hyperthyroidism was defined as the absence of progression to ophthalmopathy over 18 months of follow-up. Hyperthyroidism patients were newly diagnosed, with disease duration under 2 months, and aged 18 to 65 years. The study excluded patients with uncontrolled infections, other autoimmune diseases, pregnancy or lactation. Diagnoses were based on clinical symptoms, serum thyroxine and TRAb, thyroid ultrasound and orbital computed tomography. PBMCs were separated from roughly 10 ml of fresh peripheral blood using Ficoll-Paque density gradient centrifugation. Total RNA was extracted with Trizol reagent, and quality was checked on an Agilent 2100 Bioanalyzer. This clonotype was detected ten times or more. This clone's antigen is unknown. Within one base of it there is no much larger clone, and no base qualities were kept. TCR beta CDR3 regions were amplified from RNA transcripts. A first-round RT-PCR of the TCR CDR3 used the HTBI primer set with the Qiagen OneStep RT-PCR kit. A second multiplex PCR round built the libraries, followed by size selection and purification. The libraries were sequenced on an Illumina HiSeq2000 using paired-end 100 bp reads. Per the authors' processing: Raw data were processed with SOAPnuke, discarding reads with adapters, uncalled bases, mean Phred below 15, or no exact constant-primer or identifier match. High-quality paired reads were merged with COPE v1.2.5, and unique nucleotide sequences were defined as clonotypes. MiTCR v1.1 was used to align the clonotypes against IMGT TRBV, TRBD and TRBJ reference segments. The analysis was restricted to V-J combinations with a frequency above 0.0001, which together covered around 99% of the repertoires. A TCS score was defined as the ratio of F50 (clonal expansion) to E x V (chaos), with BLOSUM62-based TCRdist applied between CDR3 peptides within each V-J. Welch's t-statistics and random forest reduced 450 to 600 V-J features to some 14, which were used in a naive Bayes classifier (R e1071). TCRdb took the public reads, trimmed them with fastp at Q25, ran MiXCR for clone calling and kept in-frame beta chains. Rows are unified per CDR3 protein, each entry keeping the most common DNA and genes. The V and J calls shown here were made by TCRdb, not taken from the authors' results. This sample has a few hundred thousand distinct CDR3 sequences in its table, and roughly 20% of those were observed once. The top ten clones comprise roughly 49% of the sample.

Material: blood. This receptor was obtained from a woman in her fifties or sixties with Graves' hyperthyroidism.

The CDR3 sequence is CASSFPNNYNEQFF. The DNA sequence follows: TGTGCCAGCAGTTTCCCCAACAACTACAATGAGCAGTTCTTC. In this chain, TRBV28 is recombined with TRBJ2-1; the D gene lacks a confident call. The junction carries 9 bases between V and J, which are trimmed by 3 bases and 3 bases respectively. The germline V gene sets CDR1 to MDHEN and CDR2 to SYDVKM. Measured from the cysteine to the phenylalanine, the CDR3 is 14 residues long. Of all the DNA, just the CDR3 is kept, 42 bases in frame from base 1.